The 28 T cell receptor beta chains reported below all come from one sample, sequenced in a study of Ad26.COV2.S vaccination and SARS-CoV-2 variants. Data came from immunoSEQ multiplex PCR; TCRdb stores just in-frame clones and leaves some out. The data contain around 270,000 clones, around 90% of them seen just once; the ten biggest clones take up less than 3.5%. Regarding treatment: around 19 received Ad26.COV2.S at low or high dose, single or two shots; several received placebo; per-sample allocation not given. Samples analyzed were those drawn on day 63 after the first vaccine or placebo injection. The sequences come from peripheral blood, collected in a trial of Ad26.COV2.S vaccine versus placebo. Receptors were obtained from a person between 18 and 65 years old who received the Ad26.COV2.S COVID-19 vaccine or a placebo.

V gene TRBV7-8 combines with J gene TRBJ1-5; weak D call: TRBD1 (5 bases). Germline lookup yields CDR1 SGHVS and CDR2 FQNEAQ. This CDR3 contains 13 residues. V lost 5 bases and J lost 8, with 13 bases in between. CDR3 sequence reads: CASSPSQGEPQHF. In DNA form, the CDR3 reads TGTGCCAGCAGCCCGAGCCAAGGGGAGCCCCAGCATTTT.

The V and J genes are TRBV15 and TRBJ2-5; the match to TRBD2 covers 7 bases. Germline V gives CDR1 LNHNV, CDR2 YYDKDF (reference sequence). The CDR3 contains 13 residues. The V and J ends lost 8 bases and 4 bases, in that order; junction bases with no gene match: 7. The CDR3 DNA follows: TGTGCCACCGAGGGAGGGGTACGAGAGACCCAGTACTTC. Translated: CATEGGVRETQYF.

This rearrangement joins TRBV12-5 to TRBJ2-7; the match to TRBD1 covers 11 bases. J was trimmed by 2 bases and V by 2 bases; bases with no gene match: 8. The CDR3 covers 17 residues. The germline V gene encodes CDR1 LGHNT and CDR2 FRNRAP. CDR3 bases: TGTGCTAGTGGTTTGTCTCCGGGACAGGGGGTCGCCTACGAGCAGTACTTC. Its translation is CASGLSPGQGVAYEQYF.

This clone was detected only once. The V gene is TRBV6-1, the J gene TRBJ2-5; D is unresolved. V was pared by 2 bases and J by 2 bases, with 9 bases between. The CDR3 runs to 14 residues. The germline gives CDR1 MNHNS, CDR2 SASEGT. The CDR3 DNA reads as TGTGCCAGCAGTGAATCTGCGGTACAAGAGACCCAGTACTTC. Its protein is CASSESAVQETQYF.

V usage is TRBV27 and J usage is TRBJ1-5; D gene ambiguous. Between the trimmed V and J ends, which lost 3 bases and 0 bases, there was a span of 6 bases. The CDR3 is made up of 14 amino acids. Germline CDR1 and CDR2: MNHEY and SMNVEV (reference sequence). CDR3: CASSLVYSNQPQHF. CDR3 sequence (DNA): TGTGCCAGCAGTTTGGTATATAGCAATCAGCCCCAGCATTTT.

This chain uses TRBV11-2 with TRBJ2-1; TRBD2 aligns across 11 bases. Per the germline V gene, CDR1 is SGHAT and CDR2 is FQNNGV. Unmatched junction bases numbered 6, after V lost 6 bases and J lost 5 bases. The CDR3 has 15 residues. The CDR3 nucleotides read TGTGCCAGCAGGGCCGGGACTAGCGGTAACAATGAGCAGTTCTTC. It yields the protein CASRAGTSGNNEQFF.

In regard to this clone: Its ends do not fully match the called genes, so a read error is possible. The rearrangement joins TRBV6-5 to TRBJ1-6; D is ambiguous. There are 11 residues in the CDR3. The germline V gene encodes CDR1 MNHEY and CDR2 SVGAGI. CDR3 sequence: CASGYNSPLHF. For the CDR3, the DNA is TGTGCCAGCGGTTATAATTCACCCCTCCACTTT.

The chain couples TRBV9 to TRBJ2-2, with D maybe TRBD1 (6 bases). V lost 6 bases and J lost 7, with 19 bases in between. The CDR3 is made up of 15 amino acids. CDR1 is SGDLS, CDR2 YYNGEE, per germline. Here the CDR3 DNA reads TGTGCCAGCACCGACAGACAGGTCTCCCACGGGGAGCTGTTTTTT. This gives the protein CASTDRQVSHGELFF.

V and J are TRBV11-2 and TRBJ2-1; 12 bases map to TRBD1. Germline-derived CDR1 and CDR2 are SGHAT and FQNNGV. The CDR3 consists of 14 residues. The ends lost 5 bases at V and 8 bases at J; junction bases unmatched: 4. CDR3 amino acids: CASSPGTGGYEQFF. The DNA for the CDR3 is TGTGCCAGCAGCCCCGGGACAGGGGGCTATGAGCAGTTCTTC.

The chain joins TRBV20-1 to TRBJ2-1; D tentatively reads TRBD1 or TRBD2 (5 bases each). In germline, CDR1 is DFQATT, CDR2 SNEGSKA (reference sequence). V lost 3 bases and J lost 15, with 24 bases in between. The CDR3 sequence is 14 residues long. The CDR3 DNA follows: TGCAGTGCTAGTGATTCCCGTTTCGGGACGGGTGGGTTCTTC. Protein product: CSASDSRFGTGGFF.

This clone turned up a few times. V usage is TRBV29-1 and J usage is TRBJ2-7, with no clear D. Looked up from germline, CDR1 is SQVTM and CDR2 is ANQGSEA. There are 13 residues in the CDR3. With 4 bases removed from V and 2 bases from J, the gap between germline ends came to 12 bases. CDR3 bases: TGCAGCGTTGTTTTGCCGGGTGCCTACGAGCAGTACGTC. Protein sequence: CSVVLPGAYEQYV.

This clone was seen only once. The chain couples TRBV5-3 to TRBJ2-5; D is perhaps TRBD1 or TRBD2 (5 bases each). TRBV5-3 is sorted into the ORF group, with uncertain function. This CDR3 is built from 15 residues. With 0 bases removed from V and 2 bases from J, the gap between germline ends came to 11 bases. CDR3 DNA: TGTGCCAGAAGCTTGGCCGGGGCAGGGCAAGAGACCCAGTACTTC. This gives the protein CARSLAGAGQETQYF.

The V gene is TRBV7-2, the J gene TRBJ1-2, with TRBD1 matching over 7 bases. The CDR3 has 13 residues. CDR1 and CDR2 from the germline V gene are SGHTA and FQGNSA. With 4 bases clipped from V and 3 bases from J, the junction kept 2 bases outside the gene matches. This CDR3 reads CASSWGTDYGYTF. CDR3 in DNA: TGTGCCAGCAGCTGGGGGACAGACTATGGCTACACCTTC. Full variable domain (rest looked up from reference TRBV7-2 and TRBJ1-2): GAGVSQSPSNKVTEKGKDVELRCDPISGHTALYWYRQSLGQGLEFLIYFQGNSAPDKSGLPSDRFSAERTGGSVSTLTIQRTQQEDSAVYLCASSWGTDYGYTFGSGTRLTVV.

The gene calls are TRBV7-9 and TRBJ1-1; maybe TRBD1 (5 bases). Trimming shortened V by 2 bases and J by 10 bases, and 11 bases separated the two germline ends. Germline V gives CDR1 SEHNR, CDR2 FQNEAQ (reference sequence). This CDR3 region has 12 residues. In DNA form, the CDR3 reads TGTGCCAGCAGCTTACAGGGCCTAAGAGCTTTCTTT. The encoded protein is CASSLQGLRAFF.

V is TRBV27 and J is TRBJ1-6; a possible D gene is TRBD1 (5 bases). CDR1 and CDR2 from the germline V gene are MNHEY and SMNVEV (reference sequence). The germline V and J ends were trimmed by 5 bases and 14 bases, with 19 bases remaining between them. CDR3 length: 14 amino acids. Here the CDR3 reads CASSPRLIGETLHF. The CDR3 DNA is TGTGCCAGCAGTCCCCGGTTAATAGGGGAGACCCTCCACTTT.

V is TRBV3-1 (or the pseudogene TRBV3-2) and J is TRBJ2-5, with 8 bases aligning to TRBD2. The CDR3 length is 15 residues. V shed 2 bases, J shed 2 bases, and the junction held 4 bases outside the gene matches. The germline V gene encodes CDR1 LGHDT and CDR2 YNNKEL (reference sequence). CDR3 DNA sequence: TGTGCCAGCAGCCAACCGGGACTAGGACAAGAGACCCAGTACTTC. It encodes CASSQPGLGQETQYF.

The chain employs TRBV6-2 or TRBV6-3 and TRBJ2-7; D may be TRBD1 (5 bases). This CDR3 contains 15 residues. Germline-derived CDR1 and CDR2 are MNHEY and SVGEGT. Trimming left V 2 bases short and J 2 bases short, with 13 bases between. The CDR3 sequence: CASSYDSQGPYEQYF. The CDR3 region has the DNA TGTGCCAGCAGTTACGATTCCCAGGGCCCCTACGAGCAGTACTTC.

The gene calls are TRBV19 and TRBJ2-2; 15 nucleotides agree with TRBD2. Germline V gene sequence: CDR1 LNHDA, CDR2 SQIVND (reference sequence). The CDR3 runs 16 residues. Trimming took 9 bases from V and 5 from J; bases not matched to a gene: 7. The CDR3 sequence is CASRTSGGALTGELFF. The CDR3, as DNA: TGTGCCAGCCGGACTAGCGGGGGGGCCTTAACCGGGGAGCTGTTTTTT.

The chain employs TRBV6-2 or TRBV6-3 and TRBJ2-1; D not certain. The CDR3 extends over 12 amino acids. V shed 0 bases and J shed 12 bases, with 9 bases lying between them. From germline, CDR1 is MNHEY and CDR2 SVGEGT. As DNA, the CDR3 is TGTGCCAGCAGTTACTCGACCACTGGGCAGTTCTTC. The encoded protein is CASSYSTTGQFF.

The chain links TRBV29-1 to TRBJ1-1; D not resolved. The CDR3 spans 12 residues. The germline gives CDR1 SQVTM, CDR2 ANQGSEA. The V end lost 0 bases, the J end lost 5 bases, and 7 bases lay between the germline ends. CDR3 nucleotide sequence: TGCAGCGTTGAAGAACGGGTAACTGAAGCTTTCTTT. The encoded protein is CSVEERVTEAFF.

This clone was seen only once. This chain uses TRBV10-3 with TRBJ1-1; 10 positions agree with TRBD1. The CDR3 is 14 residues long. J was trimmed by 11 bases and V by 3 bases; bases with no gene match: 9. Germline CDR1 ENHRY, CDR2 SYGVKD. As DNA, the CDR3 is TGTGCCATCAGTGACCGACAGGGGGCGAAGGTTGCTTTCTTT. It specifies CAISDRQGAKVAFF.

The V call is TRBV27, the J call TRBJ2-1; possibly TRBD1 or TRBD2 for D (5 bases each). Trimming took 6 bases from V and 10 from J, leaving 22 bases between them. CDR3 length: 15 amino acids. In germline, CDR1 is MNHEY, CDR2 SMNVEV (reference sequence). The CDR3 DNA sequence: TGTGCCAGCAGATCTCCCGGGACCGCTTCCCCCGAGCAGTTCTTC. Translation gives CASRSPGTASPEQFF.

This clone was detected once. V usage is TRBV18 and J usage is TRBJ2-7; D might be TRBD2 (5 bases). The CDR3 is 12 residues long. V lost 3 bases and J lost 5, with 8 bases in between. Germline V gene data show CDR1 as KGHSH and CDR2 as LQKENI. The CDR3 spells CASSPTGNEQYV. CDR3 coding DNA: TGTGCCAGCTCACCTACCGGGAACGAGCAGTACGTC.

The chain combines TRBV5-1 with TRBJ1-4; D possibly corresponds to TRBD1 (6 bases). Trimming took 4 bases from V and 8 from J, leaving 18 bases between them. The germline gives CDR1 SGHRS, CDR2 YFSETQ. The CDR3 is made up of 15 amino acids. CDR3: CASSIDRTGGEKLFF. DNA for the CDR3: TGCGCCAGCAGCATTGACAGGACCGGGGGGGAAAAACTGTTTTTT.

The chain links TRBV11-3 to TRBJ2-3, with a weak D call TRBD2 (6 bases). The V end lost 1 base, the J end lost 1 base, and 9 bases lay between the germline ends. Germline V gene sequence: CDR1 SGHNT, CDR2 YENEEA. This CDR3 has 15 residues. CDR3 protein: CASSLVTGGTDTQYF. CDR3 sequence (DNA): TGTGCCAGCAGCTTAGTTACGGGGGGCACAGATACGCAGTATTTT.

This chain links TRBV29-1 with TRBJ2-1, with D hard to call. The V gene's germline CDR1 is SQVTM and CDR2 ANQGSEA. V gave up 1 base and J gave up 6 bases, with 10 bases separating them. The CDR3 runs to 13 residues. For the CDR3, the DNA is TGCAGCGTTGAAGGCAGGAAAGGCAATGAGCAGTTCTTC. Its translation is CSVEGRKGNEQFF.

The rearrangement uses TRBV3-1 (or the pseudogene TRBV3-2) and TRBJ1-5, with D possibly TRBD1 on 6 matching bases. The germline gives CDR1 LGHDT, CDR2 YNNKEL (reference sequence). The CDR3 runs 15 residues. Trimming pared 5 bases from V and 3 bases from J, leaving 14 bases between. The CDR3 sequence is CASSSNRVNNQPQHF. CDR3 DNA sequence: TGTGCCAGCAGCAGTAACAGGGTAAACAATCAGCCCCAGCATTTT.

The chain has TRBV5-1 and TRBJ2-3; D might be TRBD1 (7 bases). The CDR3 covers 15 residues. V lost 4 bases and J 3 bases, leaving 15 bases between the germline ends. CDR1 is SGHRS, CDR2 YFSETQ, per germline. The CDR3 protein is CASSPGGIGTDTQYF. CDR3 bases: TGCGCCAGCAGCCCAGGGGGGATTGGGACAGATACGCAGTATTTT.